This T cell receptor beta chain derives from a study of T-cell reconstitution after alpha-beta-depleted transplantation in children. The TCRbeta library was prepared with unique molecular identifiers. MiXCR was run by TCRdb on the PCR reads, yielding one entry per CDR3 protein. The sample has about 500,000 distinct CDR3 sequences, approximately 30% seen once; the top ten hold 2.4%. V was cut by 8 bases and J by 2 bases, with 16 bases left in between. The CDR3 contains 14 residues. CDR1 is MDHEN and CDR2 is SYDVKM in the germline V gene. This chain links TRBV28 with TRBJ2-7; possibly TRBD1 for D (6 bases). This sequence was found in a human donor who donated a stem cell graft to a child with aplastic anemia. Sequencing was performed on PBMCs from the stem cell graft donor, taken from the stem cell graft. The CDR3 loop reads CASLNRVEAYEQYF. For the CDR3, the DNA is TGTGCCAGCCTCAACAGGGTCGAGGCCTACGAGCAGTACTTC. Looking up the rest from reference TRBV28 and TRBJ2-7 gives the full variable domain: DVKVTQSSRYLVKRTGEKVFLECVQDMDHENMFWYRQDPGLGLRLIYFSYDVKMKEKGDIPEGYSVSREKKERFSLILESASTNQTSMYLCASLNRVEAYEQYFGPGTRLTVT.